This T cell receptor beta chain was identified in a study of regulatory T cells in long-lasting Graves disease. Study information: Positive TSH receptor antibodies alongside over 5 years of antithyroid drugs were what marked Graves' disease as persistent. Study conclusions and caveats: The study found TRBV28, TRBJ1-2 and TRBJ2-5 favored in persistent disease. Compared with new cases, persistent Graves' patients showed reduced TCR diversity.

Ten or more counts support this clonotype. What it recognizes is unknown. Libraries of TCR beta came from iRepertoire HTBI primers plus Arm-PCR of CDR3 regions. TCRdb processed the multiplex PCR reads anew with MiXCR; each CDR3 protein has one entry. The sample has around 460,000 distinct CDR3 sequences; 20% to 25% are singletons. Germline values: CDR1 DFQATT, CDR2 SNEGSKA (reference sequence). The CDR3 totals 13 residues. V was clipped by 6 bases and J by 4 bases; unmatched bases: 5. Time point: persistent/refractory GD, antithyroid drugs over 5 years with positive TRAb. Extracted RNA from PBMCs served as the source of the TCR library. The patients were enrolled through endocrinology in Xi'an, China.

The sample consisted of peripheral blood mononuclear cells (PBMCs), taken when the disease was refractory, from a patient treated with antithyroid drugs. The receptor was isolated from a female donor with Graves disease. The chain uses TRBV20-1 and TRBJ2-5; 10 bases align to TRBD2. CDR3 DNA: TGCAGTGCCGAAGCGGGGGGGCGAGAGACCCAGTACTTC. This sequence encodes CSAEAGGRETQYF.